This paragraph reports one TCR beta chain. This record belongs to a study of cytomegalovirus exposure and HLA in healthy donors. The PCR made use of 60 Vbeta and 13 Jbeta primers. The repertoire was sequenced with immunoSEQ multiplex PCR; TCRdb's copy has only in-frame clones and lacks some. The data contain around 39,000 clones, 70% to 85% of them singletons. Sequencing used PBMCs. The source is a man aged 25-45 years in good health and CMV-seronegative.

CDR3: CASSSSTGDDQPQHF. The CDR3 nucleotides are TGTGCCAGCAGTTCCTCGACAGGGGATGATCAGCCCCAGCATTTT. The V and J genes are TRBV27 and TRBJ1-5; 8 bases match TRBD1. Germline loops: CDR1 MNHEY, CDR2 SMNVEV (reference sequence). V was clipped by 4 bases and J by 5 bases; unmatched bases: 7. This CDR3 is built from 15 residues.